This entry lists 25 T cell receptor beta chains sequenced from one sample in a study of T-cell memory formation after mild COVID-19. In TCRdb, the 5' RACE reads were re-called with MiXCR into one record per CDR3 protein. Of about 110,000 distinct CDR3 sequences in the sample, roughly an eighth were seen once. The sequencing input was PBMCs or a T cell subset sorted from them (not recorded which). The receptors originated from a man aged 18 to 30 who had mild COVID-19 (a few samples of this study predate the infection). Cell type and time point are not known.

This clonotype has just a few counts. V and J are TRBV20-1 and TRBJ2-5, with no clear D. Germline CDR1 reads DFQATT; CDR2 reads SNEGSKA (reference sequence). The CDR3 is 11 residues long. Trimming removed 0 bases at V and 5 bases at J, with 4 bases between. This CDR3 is CSARDLETQYF. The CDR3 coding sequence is TGCAGTGCTAGAGATCTGGAGACCCAGTACTTC.

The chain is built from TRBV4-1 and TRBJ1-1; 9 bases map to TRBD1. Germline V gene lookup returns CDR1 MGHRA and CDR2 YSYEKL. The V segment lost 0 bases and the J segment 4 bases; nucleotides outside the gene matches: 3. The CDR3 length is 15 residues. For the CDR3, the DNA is TGCGCCAGCAGCCAAGAGGGACAGGGAGTCACTGAAGCTTTCTTT. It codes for CASSQEGQGVTEAFF.

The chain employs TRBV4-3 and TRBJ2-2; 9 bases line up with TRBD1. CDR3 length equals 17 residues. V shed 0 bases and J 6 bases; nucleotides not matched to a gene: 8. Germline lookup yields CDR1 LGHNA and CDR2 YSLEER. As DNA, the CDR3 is TGCGCCAGCAGCCAAGATGGGGGGACAGGGTGGGCCGGGGAGCTGTTTTTT. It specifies CASSQDGGTGWAGELFF.

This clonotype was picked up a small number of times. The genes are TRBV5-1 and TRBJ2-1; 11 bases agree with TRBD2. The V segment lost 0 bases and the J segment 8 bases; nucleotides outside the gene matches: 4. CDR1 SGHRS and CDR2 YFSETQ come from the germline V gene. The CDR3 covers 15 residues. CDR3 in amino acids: CASSLAGLAVHEQFF. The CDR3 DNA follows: TGCGCCAGCAGCTTGGCGGGACTAGCGGTCCATGAGCAGTTCTTC.

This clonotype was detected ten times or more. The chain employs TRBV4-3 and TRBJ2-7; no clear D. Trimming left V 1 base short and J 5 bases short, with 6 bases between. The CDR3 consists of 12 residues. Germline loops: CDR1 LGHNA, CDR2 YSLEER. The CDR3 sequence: CASSQGADEQYF. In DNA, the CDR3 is TGCGCCAGCAGCCAAGGGGCGGACGAGCAGTACTTC.

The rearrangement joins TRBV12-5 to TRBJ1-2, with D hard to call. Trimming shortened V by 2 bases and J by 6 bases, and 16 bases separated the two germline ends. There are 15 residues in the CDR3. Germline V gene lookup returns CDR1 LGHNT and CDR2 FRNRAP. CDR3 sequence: CASGLSGSRSDGYTF. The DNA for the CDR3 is TGTGCTAGTGGTTTGTCAGGCAGCCGATCGGATGGCTACACCTTC.

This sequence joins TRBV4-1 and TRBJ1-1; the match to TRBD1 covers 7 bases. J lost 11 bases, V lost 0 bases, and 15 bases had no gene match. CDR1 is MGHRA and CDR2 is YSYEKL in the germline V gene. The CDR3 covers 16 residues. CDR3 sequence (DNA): TGCGCCAGCAGCCAAGATGAGGGGGCTCGTGTGGGGCAGGCTTTCTTT. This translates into CASSQDEGARVGQAFF.

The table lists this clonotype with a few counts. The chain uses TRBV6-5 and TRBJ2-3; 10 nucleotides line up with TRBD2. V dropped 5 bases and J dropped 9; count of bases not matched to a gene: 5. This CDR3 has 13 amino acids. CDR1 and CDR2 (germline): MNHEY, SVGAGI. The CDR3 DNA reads TGTGCCAGCAGTGGACTAGCGGTGAAGACGCAGTATTTT. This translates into CASSGLAVKTQYF.

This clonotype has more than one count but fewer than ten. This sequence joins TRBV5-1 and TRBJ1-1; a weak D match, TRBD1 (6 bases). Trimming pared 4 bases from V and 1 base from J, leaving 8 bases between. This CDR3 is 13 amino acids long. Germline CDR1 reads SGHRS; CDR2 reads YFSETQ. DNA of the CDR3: TGCGCCAGCAGCCAGGGACAGAACACTGAAGCTTTCTTT. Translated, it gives CASSQGQNTEAFF. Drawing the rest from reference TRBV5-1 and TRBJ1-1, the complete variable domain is KAGVTQTPRYLIKTRGQQVTLSCSPISGHRSVSWYQQTPGQGLQFLFEYFSETQRNKGNFPGRFSGRQFSNSRSEMNVSTLELGDSALYLCASSQGQNTEAFFGQGTRLTVV.

The CDR3 here is CASSEKADRYTEAFF. The CDR3 DNA follows: TGTGCCAGCAGTGAAAAGGCAGATAGGTACACTGAAGCTTTCTTT. This rearrangement joins TRBV2 to TRBJ1-1, with D hard to call. V gave up 2 bases and J gave up 3 bases, with 13 bases separating them. Germline values: CDR1 SNHLY, CDR2 FYNNEI. The length of the CDR3 is 15 residues.

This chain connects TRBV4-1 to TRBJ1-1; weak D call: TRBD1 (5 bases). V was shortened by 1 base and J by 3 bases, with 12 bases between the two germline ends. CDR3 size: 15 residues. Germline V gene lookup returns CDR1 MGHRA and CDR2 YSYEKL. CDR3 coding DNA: TGCGCCAGCAGCCAAGCGGCAGGGCTGGACACTGAAGCTTTCTTT. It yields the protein CASSQAAGLDTEAFF.

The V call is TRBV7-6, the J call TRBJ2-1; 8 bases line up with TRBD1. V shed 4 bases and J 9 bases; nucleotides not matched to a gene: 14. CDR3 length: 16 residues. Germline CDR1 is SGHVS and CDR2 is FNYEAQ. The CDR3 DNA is TGTGCCAGCAGCTCCGGTGACAGGGGACCCCTTGGTGAGCAGTTCTTC. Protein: CASSSGDRGPLGEQFF.

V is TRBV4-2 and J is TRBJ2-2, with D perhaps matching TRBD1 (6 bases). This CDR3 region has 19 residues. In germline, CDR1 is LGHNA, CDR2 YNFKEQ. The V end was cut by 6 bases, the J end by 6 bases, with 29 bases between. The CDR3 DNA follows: TGTGCCAGCAGTAAGAGACCGGGACACCCCTTGGTCCGAGCCGGGGAGCTGTTTTTT. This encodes CASSKRPGHPLVRAGELFF.

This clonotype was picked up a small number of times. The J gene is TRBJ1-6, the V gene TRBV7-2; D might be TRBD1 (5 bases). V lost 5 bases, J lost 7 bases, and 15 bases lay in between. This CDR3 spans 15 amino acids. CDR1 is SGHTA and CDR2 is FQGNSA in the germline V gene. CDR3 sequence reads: CASSQGGGFNSPLHF. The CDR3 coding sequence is TGTGCCAGCAGCCAAGGCGGGGGGTTCAATTCACCCCTCCACTTT. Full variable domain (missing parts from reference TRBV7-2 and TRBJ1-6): GAGVSQSPSNKVTEKGKDVELRCDPISGHTALYWYRQSLGQGLEFLIYFQGNSAPDKSGLPSDRFSAERTGGSVSTLTIQRTQQEDSAVYLCASSQGGGFNSPLHFGNGTRLTVT.

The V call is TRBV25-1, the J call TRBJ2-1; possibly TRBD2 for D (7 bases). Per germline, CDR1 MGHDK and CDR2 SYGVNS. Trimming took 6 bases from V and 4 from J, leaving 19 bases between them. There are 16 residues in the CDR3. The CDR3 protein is CASRESRGGLYNEQFF. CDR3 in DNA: TGTGCCAGCAGAGAGTCAAGGGGGGGCCTTTACAATGAGCAGTTCTTC.

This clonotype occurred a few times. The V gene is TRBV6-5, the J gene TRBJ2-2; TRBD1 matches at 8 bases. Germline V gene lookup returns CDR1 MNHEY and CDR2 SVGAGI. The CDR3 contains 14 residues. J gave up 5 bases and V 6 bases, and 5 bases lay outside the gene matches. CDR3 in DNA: TGTGCCAGCAGCCCGACAGGGGCGACCGGGGAGCTGTTTTTT. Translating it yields CASSPTGATGELFF.

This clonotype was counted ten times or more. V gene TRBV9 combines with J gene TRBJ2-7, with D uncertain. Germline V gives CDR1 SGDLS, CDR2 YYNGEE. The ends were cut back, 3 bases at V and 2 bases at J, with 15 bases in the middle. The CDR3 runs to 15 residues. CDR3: CASSADVSRAYEQYF. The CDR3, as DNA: TGTGCCAGCAGCGCGGACGTCAGCCGGGCCTACGAGCAGTACTTC.

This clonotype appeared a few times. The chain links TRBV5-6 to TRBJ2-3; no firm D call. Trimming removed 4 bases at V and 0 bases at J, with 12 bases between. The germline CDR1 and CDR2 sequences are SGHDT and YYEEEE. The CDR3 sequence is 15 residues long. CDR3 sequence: CASSPGPASTDTQYF. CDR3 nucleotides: TGTGCCAGCAGCCCTGGGCCCGCAAGCACAGATACGCAGTATTTT.

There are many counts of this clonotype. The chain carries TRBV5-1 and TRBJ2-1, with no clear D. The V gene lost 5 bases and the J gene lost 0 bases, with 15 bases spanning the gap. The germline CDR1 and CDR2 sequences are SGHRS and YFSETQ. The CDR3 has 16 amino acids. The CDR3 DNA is TGCGCCAGCAGGCAGGAGCACTCAAGCTCCTACAATGAGCAGTTCTTC. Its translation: CASRQEHSSSYNEQFF.

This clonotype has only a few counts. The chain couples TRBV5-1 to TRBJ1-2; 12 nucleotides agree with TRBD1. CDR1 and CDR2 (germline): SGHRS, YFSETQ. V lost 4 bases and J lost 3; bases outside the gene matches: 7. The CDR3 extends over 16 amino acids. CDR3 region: CASSVTGTGGHYGYTF. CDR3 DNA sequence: TGCGCCAGCAGCGTGACCGGGACAGGGGGCCACTATGGCTACACCTTC.

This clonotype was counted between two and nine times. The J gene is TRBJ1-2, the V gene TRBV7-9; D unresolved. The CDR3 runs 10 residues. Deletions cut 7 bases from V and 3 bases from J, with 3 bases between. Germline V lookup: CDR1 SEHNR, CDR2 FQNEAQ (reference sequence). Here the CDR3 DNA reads TGTGCCAGCACCGACTATGGCTACACCTTC. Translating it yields CASTDYGYTF. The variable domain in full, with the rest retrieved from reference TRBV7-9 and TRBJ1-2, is DTGVSQNPRHKITKRGQNVTFRCDPISEHNRLYWYRQTLGQGPEFLTYFQNEAQLEKSRLLSDRFSAERPKGSFSTLEIQRTEQGDSAMYLCASTDYGYTFGSGTRLTVV.

CDR3 bases: TGTGCCAGCTCACCAGGGGACAGGGGGCCTGAAGCTTTCTTT. As protein: CASSPGDRGPEAFF. V gene TRBV18 combines with J gene TRBJ1-1; 12 nucleotides align to TRBD1. This CDR3 is 14 amino acids long. CDR1 is KGHSH and CDR2 is LQKENI in the germline V gene. V shed 2 bases and J 6 bases; nucleotides not matched to a gene: 1. Filled out from reference TRBV18 and TRBJ1-1, the complete variable domain reads NAGVMQNPRHLVRRRGQEARLRCSPMKGHSHVYWYRQLPEEGLKFMVYLQKENIIDESGMPKERFSAEFPKEGPSILRIQQVVRGDSAAYFCASSPGDRGPEAFFGQGTRLTVV.

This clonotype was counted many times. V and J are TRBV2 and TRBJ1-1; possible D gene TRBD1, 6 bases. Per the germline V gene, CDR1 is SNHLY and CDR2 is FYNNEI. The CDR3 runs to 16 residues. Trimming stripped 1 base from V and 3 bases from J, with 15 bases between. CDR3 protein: CASSEGQGPLDTEAFF. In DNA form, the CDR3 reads TGTGCCAGCAGTGAAGGGCAGGGGCCCTTGGACACTGAAGCTTTCTTT.

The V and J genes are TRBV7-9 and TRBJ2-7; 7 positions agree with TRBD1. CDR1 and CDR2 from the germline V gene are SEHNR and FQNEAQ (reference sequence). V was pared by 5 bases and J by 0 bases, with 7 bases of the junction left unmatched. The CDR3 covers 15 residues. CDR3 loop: CASSTQGLLSYEQYF. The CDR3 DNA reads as TGTGCCAGCAGCACACAGGGGCTACTCTCCTACGAGCAGTACTTC.

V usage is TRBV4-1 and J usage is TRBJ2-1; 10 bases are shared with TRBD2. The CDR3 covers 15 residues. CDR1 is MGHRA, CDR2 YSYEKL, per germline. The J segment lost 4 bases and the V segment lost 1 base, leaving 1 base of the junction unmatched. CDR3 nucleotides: TGCGCCAGCAGCCAAGTAGCGGGGGGTTACAATGAGCAGTTCTTC. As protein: CASSQVAGGYNEQFF.